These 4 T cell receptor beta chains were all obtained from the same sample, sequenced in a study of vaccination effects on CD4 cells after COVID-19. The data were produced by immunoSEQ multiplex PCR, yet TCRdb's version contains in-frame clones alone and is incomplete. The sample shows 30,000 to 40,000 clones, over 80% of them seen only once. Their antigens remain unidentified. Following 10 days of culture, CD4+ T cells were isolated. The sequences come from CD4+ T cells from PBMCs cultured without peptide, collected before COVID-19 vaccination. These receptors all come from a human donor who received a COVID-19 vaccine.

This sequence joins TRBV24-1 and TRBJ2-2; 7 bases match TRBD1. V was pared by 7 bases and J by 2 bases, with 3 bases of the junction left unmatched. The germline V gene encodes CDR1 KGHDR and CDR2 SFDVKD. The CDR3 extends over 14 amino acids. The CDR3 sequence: CATSGTENTGELFF. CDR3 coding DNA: TGTGCCACCAGCGGGACAGAAAACACCGGGGAGCTGTTTTTT.

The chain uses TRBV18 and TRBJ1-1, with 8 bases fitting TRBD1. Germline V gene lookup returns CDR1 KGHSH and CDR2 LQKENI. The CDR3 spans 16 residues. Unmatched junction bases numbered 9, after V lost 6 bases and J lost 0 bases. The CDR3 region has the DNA TGTGCCAGCTCGTCCGGGACAGGAGACATGAACACTGAAGCTTTCTTT. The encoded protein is CASSSGTGDMNTEAFF.

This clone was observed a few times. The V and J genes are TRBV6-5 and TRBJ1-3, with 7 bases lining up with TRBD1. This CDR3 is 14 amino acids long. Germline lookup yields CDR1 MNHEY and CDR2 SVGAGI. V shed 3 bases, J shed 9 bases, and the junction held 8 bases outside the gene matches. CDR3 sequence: CASSYYDRVGTIYF. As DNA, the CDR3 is TGTGCCAGCAGTTATTACGACAGGGTCGGCACCATATATTTT.

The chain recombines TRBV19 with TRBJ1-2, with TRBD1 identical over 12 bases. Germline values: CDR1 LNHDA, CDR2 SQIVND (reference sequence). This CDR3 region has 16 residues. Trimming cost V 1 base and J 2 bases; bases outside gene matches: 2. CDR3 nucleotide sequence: TGTGCCAGTAGTATAGTTGGGACAGGGGGCAACTATGGCTACACCTTC. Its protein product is CASSIVGTGGNYGYTF. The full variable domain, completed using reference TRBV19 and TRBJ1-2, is DGGITQSPKYLFRKEGQNVTLSCEQNLNHDAMYWYRQDPGQGLRLIYYSQIVNDFQKGDIAEGYSVSREKKESFPLTVTSAQKNPTAFYLCASSIVGTGGNYGYTFGSGTRLTVV.